The entry below gives a single TCR beta chain sequence along with its context. Antigen unknown. Compared with germline, one end of the junction differs, possibly owing to a read error. This record belongs to a study of long-term antiretroviral therapy in people with HIV. Overall study findings and caveats: Control repertoires displayed wider CDR3 length ranges than the HIV repertoires.

The CDR3 runs 9 residues. Germline loops: CDR1 MDHEN, CDR2 SYDVKM. At the survey level, the v3.0 immunoSEQ assay was run. The protocol was immunoSEQ multiplex PCR, while the TCRdb copy is restricted to in-frame clones and leaves out a portion. This repertoire shows around 21,000 clones, approximately 80% found once; its top ten account for around 3.1%. V is TRBV28 and J is TRBJ1-1; possibly TRBD1 for D (6 bases). This TCR was recovered from a woman aged 50 to 65 with HIV. The sample in question was unsorted PBMCs, obtained 1.9 years after starting antiretroviral therapy. The CDR3 nucleotides read TGTGCCAGCGGGCCTAACAGGGAGTTT. As protein: CASGPNREF. Supplemented by reference TRBV28 and TRBJ1-1, the full variable domain reads DVKVTQSSRYLVKRTGEKVFLECVQDMDHENMFWYRQDPGLGLRLIYFSYDVKMKEKGDIPEGYSVSREKKERFSLILESASTNQTSMYLCASGPNREFGQGTRLTVV.